Sequencing of this TCR beta chain was carried out in a study of post-analysis software for immune sequencing data. Germline values: CDR1 MRHNA, CDR2 SNTAGT. V was clipped by 2 bases and J by 8 bases, with 11 bases between them. The CDR3 covers 13 residues. This clonotype has more than one count but fewer than ten. What it binds is not known. Study-wide points: By F measure, strong co-clustering occurred among samples prepared in the same batch. TRBV5-6, TRBV5-1 and TRBV20-1 belonged to a set of roughly 5 TRBV segments that were more frequent in patients than controls.

Sequencing libraries made from TCR beta cDNA carried unique molecular identifiers. MiXCR was run by TCRdb on the PCR reads, yielding one entry per CDR3 protein. Counted here are some 700,000 distinct CDR3 sequences, over 45% occurring once; the ten biggest clones make up around 11%. The chain links TRBV6-4 to TRBJ2-3, with a weak D call TRBD1 (7 bases). Sequenced sample: blood. This clonotype was sampled from a girl aged 2-9 years with multiple sclerosis. CDR3 coding DNA: TGTGCCAGCAGTGACCGTCAGGGGGGTACGCAGTATTTT. Amino acid sequence: CASSDRQGGTQYF.